The present T cell receptor beta chain was sequenced within a study of blood T cell repertoires in COVID-19. Sequencing used immunoSEQ multiplex PCR; TCRdb keeps in-frame clones, though not all of them. Of fewer than 400,000 clones detected, more than 85% appear once; the ten largest clones hold 3.5% to 5%. There are 14 residues in the CDR3. Trimming removed 3 bases from V and 6 bases from J, with 15 bases in between. Germline V CDR1 and CDR2: SGHNT, YYREEE (reference sequence). The chain carries TRBV5-4 and TRBJ2-5; D might be TRBD2 (6 bases). The receptor's source is a woman aged 25 to 45 who had been exposed to COVID-19. Specimen: PBMCs or T cells enriched from blood (not recorded which). CDR3 nucleotides: TGTGCCAGCAGCTCCGGGACTCACTCGAAGACCCAGTACTTC. Protein sequence: CASSSGTHSKTQYF.